This T cell receptor beta chain was recorded in a study of OX40 agonist ivuxolimab in advanced cancers. Background on the study: Every 2 weeks, patients received ivuxolimab intravenously, dosed at 0.01 to 10 mg/kg. People who had prior anti-PD-1, anti-PD-L1 or anti-CTLA-4 therapy could take part, and approximately 44% had some. Study results and limitations: Partly responding patients at 0.1-3.0 mg/kg showed some of the smallest clonal expansion.

Concerning this clone: What it recognizes is unknown.

Sequenced by immunoSEQ multiplex PCR; TCRdb stores in-frame clones only, minus some. This table has around 150,000 clones, about 93% appearing once. Autoimmune disease history or systemic immunosuppression excluded patients. This CDR3 comprises 15 residues. V usage is TRBV21-1 and J usage is TRBJ1-1. TRBV21-1 is reported as a pseudogene. The TCR originated in an adult with an advanced solid tumor such as melanoma, head and neck, liver or kidney cancer. This sample comprised CD4+ or CD8+ T cells sorted from blood, obtained in a trial of the OX40 agonist ivuxolimab. The CDR3 DNA follows: TGTGCCAGCAGCAAAGAGGGCAGGTTATTGACTGAAGCTTTCTTT. It codes for CASSKEGRLLTEAFF.